These 14 T cell receptor beta chains came from one sample sequenced in a study of cytomegalovirus exposure and HLA in healthy donors. The PCR used 60 Vbeta and 13 Jbeta primers. Assay: immunoSEQ multiplex PCR; the TCRdb copy retains only in-frame clones and omits some. The repertoire holds some 140,000 clones, with 55% to 80% as singletons. The sample was PBMCs. The receptors were sampled from a woman aged 40 to 50 in good health and CMV-seronegative.

The V gene is TRBV6-4, the J gene TRBJ2-1; tentatively, D is TRBD2 (6 bases). Germline loops: CDR1 MRHNA, CDR2 SNTAGT. The CDR3 spans 13 residues. V gave up 3 bases and J gave up 10 bases, with 13 bases separating them. The CDR3 protein is CASSERLVGEQFF. Written as DNA, the CDR3 is TGTGCCAGCAGTGAACGACTAGTGGGCGAGCAGTTCTTC.

The chain is built from TRBV5-4 and TRBJ2-5, with 14 bases matching TRBD2. Germline loops: CDR1 SGHNT, CDR2 YYREEE (reference sequence). V was clipped by 5 bases and J by 1 base; unmatched bases: 10. This CDR3 spans 18 amino acids. The CDR3 protein is CASRGEGTSGGFQETQYF. DNA for the CDR3: TGTGCCAGCAGGGGTGAAGGGACTAGCGGGGGATTCCAAGAGACCCAGTACTTC.

This clone was detected only a few times. The chain couples TRBV18 to TRBJ1-2, with 9 bases that match TRBD1. The CDR3 extends over 15 amino acids. The J segment lost 4 bases and the V segment lost 4 bases, leaving 7 bases of the junction unmatched. CDR1 KGHSH and CDR2 LQKENI come from the germline V gene. CDR3 DNA sequence: TGTGCCAGCTCACAAAGTGGACAGGGGATCTATGGCTACACCTTC. This translates into CASSQSGQGIYGYTF.

The chain uses TRBV5-1 and TRBJ1-4, with 7 bases aligning to TRBD1. Germline V gives CDR1 SGHRS, CDR2 YFSETQ. The CDR3 has 14 residues. V lost 2 bases, J lost 7 bases, and 5 bases stayed unmatched. CDR3 nucleotide sequence: TGCGCCAGCAGCTTAAACAGGGGAAGTGAAAAACTGTTTTTT. Translating gives CASSLNRGSEKLFF.

This clone was recorded a few times. The chain is built from TRBV4-3 and TRBJ1-2; D possibly corresponds to TRBD1 (5 bases). There are 15 residues in the CDR3. V was trimmed by 0 bases and J by 3 bases, leaving 11 bases between them. Germline CDR1 reads LGHNA; CDR2 reads YSLEER. CDR3: CASSQDRGADYGYTF. The CDR3 coding sequence is TGCGCCAGCAGCCAAGATAGGGGCGCTGACTATGGCTACACCTTC.

The chain has TRBV28 and TRBJ1-2; 7 positions match TRBD1. Losses at the gene ends were 3 bases for V and 6 bases for J; bases not matched to a gene: 4. CDR1 is MDHEN, CDR2 SYDVKM, per germline. The CDR3 runs 13 residues. The chain's CDR3 is CASSFVQGDGYTF. The CDR3 coding sequence is TGTGCCAGCAGTTTTGTCCAGGGGGATGGCTACACCTTC.

This chain links TRBV27 with TRBJ1-6; D unclear. V was clipped by 5 bases and J by 8 bases, with 13 bases between them. The germline CDR1 and CDR2 sequences are MNHEY and SMNVEV (reference sequence). This CDR3 has 14 residues. The CDR3 coding sequence is TGTGCCAGCAGTCGACAATTCTTCGATTCACCCCTCCACTTT. This gives the protein CASSRQFFDSPLHF.

V gene TRBV19 combines with J gene TRBJ1-2, with D possibly TRBD1 on 5 matching bases. The germline gives CDR1 LNHDA, CDR2 SQIVND (reference sequence). The CDR3 runs 14 residues. Trimming removed 3 bases at V and 4 bases at J, with 12 bases between. CDR3 DNA sequence: TGTGCCAGTAGTATGCCAGGGCGTATCTATGGCTACACCTTC. Protein sequence: CASSMPGRIYGYTF.

The sample holds a few counts of this clone. V usage is TRBV9 and J usage is TRBJ1-5, with unresolved D. The germline V gene has CDR1 SGDLS and CDR2 YYNGEE. The CDR3 totals 18 residues. V gave up 0 bases and J gave up 1 base, with 17 bases separating them. In DNA, the CDR3 is TGTGCCAGCAGCGTAGCTTGGGAGGGATTTTGGAGCAATCAGCCCCAGCATTTT. Translating gives CASSVAWEGFWSNQPQHF.

This clone was recorded only once. J is TRBJ1-5 and V is TRBV11-2; tentatively, D is TRBD1 (5 bases). The length of the CDR3 is 14 residues. Trimming removed 0 bases from V and 4 bases from J, with 7 bases in between. Germline V gene sequence: CDR1 SGHAT, CDR2 FQNNGV. The DNA of the CDR3 is TGTGCCAGCAGCTTAGAACGACAGAATCAGCCCCAGCATTTT. It codes for CASSLERQNQPQHF.

This sequence joins TRBV21-1 and TRBJ2-1; the D call of TRBD1 is as the table states it, not checked on the DNA. TRBV21-1 is a pseudogene segment. This CDR3 has 16 residues. The CDR3 coding sequence is TGTGCCAGCAGCGCCGGAAGGGACAGGTGTAATAATGAGCAGTTCTTC. It codes for CASSAGRDRCNNEQFF.

This chain uses TRBV5-1 with TRBJ2-7; 8 bases line up with TRBD1. With V trimmed by 0 bases and J by 5 bases, 4 bases remained unmatched. This CDR3 has 14 residues. The germline V gene has CDR1 SGHRS and CDR2 YFSETQ. In DNA form, the CDR3 reads TGCGCCAGCAGCTTGGGCGTGACAGGGGACGAGCAGTACGTC. As protein: CASSLGVTGDEQYV.

The chain is built from TRBV25-1 and TRBJ1-2; 8 bases are a match to TRBD1. The V segment lost 8 bases and the J segment 5 bases; nucleotides outside the gene matches: 16. The CDR3 is made up of 16 amino acids. Germline V gene data show CDR1 as MGHDK and CDR2 as SYGVNS. The DNA for the CDR3 is TGTGCCAGCCAGGCGGGGCCAGGGGGCCGCGGGTATGGCTACACCTTC. Its protein is CASQAGPGGRGYGYTF.

The V gene is TRBV7-6, the J gene TRBJ2-1; 8 bases line up with TRBD2. The length of the CDR3 is 14 residues. Losses at the gene ends were 1 base for V and 14 bases for J; bases not matched to a gene: 10. Germline V gene lookup returns CDR1 SGHVS and CDR2 FNYEAQ. CDR3 in amino acids: CASSLDQAGTREFF. The CDR3 DNA reads TGTGCCAGCAGCTTAGATCAAGCCGGGACTAGAGAGTTCTTC. Looking up the rest from reference TRBV7-6 and TRBJ2-1 gives the full variable domain: GAGVSQSPRYKVTKRGQDVALRCDPISGHVSLYWYRQALGQGPEFLTYFNYEAQQDKSGLPNDRFSAERPEGSISTLTIQRTEQRDSAMYRCASSLDQAGTREFFGPGTRLTVL.